A selection of T cell receptor beta chains follows, all from one sample in a study of early T cells in non-severe SARS-CoV-2 infection. TCRdb itself ran the 5' RACE reads through MiXCR, one entry per CDR3 protein. Of more than 65,000 distinct CDR3 sequences detected, roughly 15% appear once; the ten largest clones hold over 1.2%. The sequencing input was whole blood. The receptors here all came from an adult who was a healthcare worker with PCR-confirmed SARS-CoV-2 infection or an uninfected control (not recorded which). The CDR3 runs from the conserved cysteine through the conserved F or W. A D gene is named only where the DNA matches it firmly. A clone size is listed for some rows: how often the clone was seen (once, few, many), or a class if it is expanded.

TRBJ2-5	few	TRBD1	TRBV29-1	CSVGYRGETQYF	TGCAGCGTTGGATACAGGGGAGAGACCCAGTACTTC
TRBJ1-5	few	-	TRBV6-4	CASNTQGQVGPQHF	TGTGCCAGCAATACACAGGGCCAGGTAGGACCCCAGCATTTT
TRBJ1-1	few	TRBD1	TRBV11-2	CASSMGQGGTEAFF	TGTGCCAGCAGCATGGGACAGGGGGGGACTGAAGCTTTCTTT
TRBJ1-1	few	-	TRBV20-1	CSATPQGWAEAFF	TGCAGTGCTACGCCCCAGGGTTGGGCTGAAGCTTTCTTT
TRBJ1-3	many	-	TRBV11-2	CASSLTGIGPGNTIYF	TGTGCCAGCAGCTTAACGGGGATAGGGCCTGGAAACACCATATATTTT
TRBJ2-7	-	-	TRBV21-1	CASVIRYEQYF	TGTGCCAGCGTCATCCGCTACGAGCAGTACTTC
TRBJ1-1	-	-	TRBV29-1	CSVRDTSQAFF	TGCAGCGTACGGGACACCTCCCAGGCTTTCTTT
TRBJ2-5	-	-	TRBV10-3	CAISKEETQYF	TGTGCCATCAGCAAGGAAGAGACCCAGTACTTC
TRBJ2-1	many	TRBD1	TRBV6-1	CASRTGTASYNEQFF	TGTGCCAGCAGGACAGGGACGGCGTCCTACAATGAGCAGTTCTTC
TRBJ1-1	many	-	TRBV20-1	CSAIAGTEAFF	TGCAGTGCTATCGCGGGGACTGAAGCTTTCTTT
TRBJ2-1	few	-	TRBV7-2	CASSPGPHNEQFF	TGTGCCAGCAGTCCTGGACCCCACAATGAGCAGTTCTTC
TRBJ2-7	-	-	TRBV30	CAWGDGTPGLGYEQYF	TGTGCCTGGGGGGATGGGACACCCGGCCTGGGCTACGAGCAGTACTTC
TRBJ1-1	-	-	TRBV20-1	CSAREMITRDTEAFF	TGCAGTGCTAGAGAAATGATCACGAGGGACACTGAAGCTTTCTTT
TRBJ1-3	once	-	TRBV30	CAWSLGSSGNTIYF	TGTGCCTGGAGCCTAGGGAGCTCTGGAAACACCATATATTTT
TRBJ1-6	-	-	TRBV5-1	CASSPPSGGREASPLHF	TGCGCCAGCAGCCCGCCAAGTGGAGGGCGCGAAGCTTCACCCCTCCACTTT
TRBJ2-7	few	-	TRBV28	CASTVPGRSYEQYF	TGTGCCAGCACCGTGCCTGGCAGGTCCTACGAGCAGTACTTC
TRBJ2-5	many	-	TRBV11-2	CASSLGVADFQETQYF	TGTGCCAGCAGCTTAGGGGTAGCGGACTTCCAAGAGACCCAGTACTTC
TRBJ2-7	many	-	TRBV6-6	CASHREPLSYEQYF	TGTGCCAGCCACCGCGAGCCTCTCTCCTACGAGCAGTACTTC
TRBJ1-1	-	-	TRBV10-3	CAISSRGRDTEAFF	TGTGCCATCAGTTCAAGAGGTAGAGACACTGAAGCTTTCTTT
TRBJ2-1	few	-	TRBV7-6	CASSPFGPTIINEQFF	TGTGCCAGCAGCCCCTTCGGCCCCACCATTATCAATGAGCAGTTCTTC
TRBJ2-3	few	TRBD2	TRBV20-1	CSAHVAGSTDTQYF	TGCAGTGCTCACGTAGCGGGGAGCACAGATACGCAGTATTTT
TRBJ2-3	-	-	TRBV12-2	CASRPRRRARSTDTQYF	TGTGCAAGTCGCCCTCGCAGGAGGGCCCGGAGCACAGATACGCAGTATTTT
TRBJ2-1	many	TRBD2	TRBV12-3/TRBV12-4	CASSFLAGGPGEQFF	TGTGCCAGCAGTTTTCTCGCGGGGGGGCCCGGGGAGCAGTTCTTC
TRBJ1-4	few	-	TRBV6-5	CASSWGRLATNEKLFF	TGTGCCAGCAGCTGGGGACGCCTAGCAACTAATGAAAAACTGTTTTTT
TRBJ2-5	-	TRBD1	TRBV7-8	CASSSYGTGQETQYF	TGTGCCAGCAGCTCGTACGGGACAGGGCAAGAGACCCAGTACTTC
TRBJ1-2	-	-	TRBV29-1	CSVEGYRRGYGYTF	TGCAGCGTTGAAGGCTATCGGCGAGGCTATGGCTACACCTTC
TRBJ2-7	-	TRBD1	TRBV29-1	CSVGTGTGVSYEQYF	TGCAGCGTTGGCACCGGGACAGGAGTCTCCTACGAGCAGTACTTC
TRBJ2-5	-	-	TRBV5-8	CASSLWTPEETQYF	TGTGCCAGCAGCTTGTGGACGCCAGAAGAGACCCAGTACTTC
TRBJ1-5	-	-	TRBV20-1	CSAREGGRTGNQPQHF	TGCAGTGCTAGAGAAGGAGGGAGGACAGGCAATCAGCCCCAGCATTTT
TRBJ2-3	few	TRBD1	TRBV12-3/TRBV12-4	CASRGDRGRGTDTQYF	TGTGCCAGCAGGGGGGACAGGGGGCGAGGAACAGATACGCAGTATTTT
TRBJ2-2	many	-	TRBV12-3/TRBV12-4	CASSIRPRTGELFF	TGTGCCAGCAGTATCCGCCCGAGGACCGGGGAGCTGTTTTTT
TRBJ1-1	many	TRBD1	TRBV30	CAWGQVMNTEAFF	TGTGCCTGGGGACAGGTTATGAACACTGAAGCTTTCTTT
TRBJ2-5	many	-	TRBV11-3	CASSFGGHETQYF	TGTGCCAGCAGCTTTGGAGGGCACGAGACCCAGTACTTC
TRBJ1-1	many	-	TRBV13	CASSLVVGLNTEAFF	TGTGCCAGCAGCTTAGTTGTGGGGCTGAACACTGAAGCTTTCTTT